This T cell receptor beta chain was profiled in a study of blood T cell repertoires in COVID-19. Sequenced by immunoSEQ multiplex PCR; TCRdb stores in-frame clones only, minus some. The table has roughly 200,000 clones, over 70% seen once. This CDR3 is 15 amino acids long. Trimming removed 7 bases from V and 3 bases from J; junction bases left unmatched: 6. CDR1 and CDR2 from the germline V gene are MDHEN and SYDVKM. The V and J genes are TRBV28 and TRBJ1-5, with 10 positions matching TRBD1. Sequencing input: peripheral blood. This TCR came from a woman aged 70 to 79 with acute or convalescent COVID-19. The CDR3 here is CASNYGTGANQPQHF. In DNA form, the CDR3 reads TGTGCCAGCAACTACGGGACAGGGGCCAATCAGCCCCAGCATTTT.